This entry lists 28 T cell receptor beta chains sequenced from one sample in a study of PD-1 blockade in classical Hodgkin lymphoma. Every patient was affected by relapse after autologous stem cell transplantation, while exposure to brentuximab vedotin was not uniform. PBMCs, once thawed, yielded CD8+ T cells isolated by magnetic negative selection. Produced via immunoSEQ multiplex PCR; TCRdb's table is partial and in-frame only. The sample has 8,000 or so clones; around 84% are singletons. The starting material was CD8+ T cells from blood, obtained at baseline. These receptors were collected from a human donor with classical Hodgkin lymphoma.

This clone is a singleton in its sample. The gene calls are TRBV5-3 and TRBJ2-7; 8 bases are shared with TRBD1. TRBV5-3 is reported as an ORF; its role is uncertain. The CDR3 runs 13 residues. Trimming cost V 4 bases and J 4 bases; bases outside gene matches: 4. The CDR3 region is CARSPDRAYEQYF. The CDR3 DNA follows: TGTGCCAGAAGCCCGGACAGGGCATACGAGCAGTACTTC.

The genes are TRBV28 and TRBJ1-5, with TRBD1 as a possible D gene (6 bases). V lost 0 bases and J lost 1, with 13 bases in between. The germline V gene has CDR1 MDHEN and CDR2 SYDVKM. The CDR3 is made up of 17 amino acids. CDR3 in amino acids: CASSLWTGGESNQPQHF. CDR3 DNA: TGTGCCAGCAGTTTATGGACAGGAGGAGAAAGCAATCAGCCCCAGCATTTT.

The chain combines TRBV30 with TRBJ2-7, with D uncertain. Germline V lookup: CDR1 GTSNPN, CDR2 SVGIG (reference sequence). V dropped 3 bases and J dropped 4 bases, with 16 bases sitting between them. CDR3 size: 14 residues. The CDR3 here is CAWRQPRVGYEQYF. The CDR3 bases are TGTGCCTGGAGACAACCACGGGTTGGGTACGAGCAGTACTTC.

The rearrangement joins TRBV13 to TRBJ2-7, with 7 bases fitting TRBD1. V was pared by 5 bases and J by 7 bases, with 8 bases of the junction left unmatched. In germline, CDR1 is PRHDT, CDR2 FYEKMQ (reference sequence). This CDR3 spans 13 amino acids. This CDR3 is CASSPMGTEEQYF. The CDR3 DNA sequence: TGTGCCAGCAGCCCCATGGGGACAGAGGAGCAGTACTTC.

The V call is TRBV19, the J call TRBJ2-1; 7 bases align to TRBD2. V was pared by 3 bases and J by 2 bases, with 1 base of the junction left unmatched. CDR1 is LNHDA and CDR2 is SQIVND in the germline V gene (reference sequence). The CDR3 is made up of 14 amino acids. CDR3 sequence (DNA): TGTGCCAGTAGTATCGGGACTACCTACAATGAGCAGTTCTTC. Its translation: CASSIGTTYNEQFF.

This chain connects TRBV28 to TRBJ1-2; no clear D. Germline V CDR1 and CDR2: MDHEN, SYDVKM. CDR3 length equals 15 residues. The V end lost 5 bases, the J end lost 5 bases, and 18 bases lay between the germline ends. This CDR3 reads CASSLGEYLLYGYTF. The CDR3 DNA follows: TGTGCCAGCAGTCTTGGGGAGTATCTATTATATGGCTACACCTTC.

The V gene is TRBV7-9, the J gene TRBJ2-4, with TRBD2 identical over 15 bases. The junction had 4 bases not matched to a gene; V was cut back by 4 bases and J by 0 bases. The CDR3 extends over 18 amino acids. Germline CDR1 SEHNR, CDR2 FQNEAQ (reference sequence). CDR3: CASSSGLAGGPAKNIQYF. The CDR3, as DNA: TGTGCCAGCAGCTCGGGACTAGCGGGAGGTCCAGCCAAAAACATTCAGTACTTC.

V is TRBV28 and J is TRBJ1-1, with a tentative D call TRBD1 (5 bases). V was pared by 5 bases and J by 3 bases, with 19 bases between. The CDR3 has 16 residues. CDR1 MDHEN and CDR2 SYDVKM come from the germline V gene. This chain's CDR3 is CASSGWRGGAYTEAFF. DNA of the CDR3: TGTGCCAGCAGTGGATGGAGGGGAGGGGCCTACACTGAAGCTTTCTTT. The entire variable domain, with the rest obtained from reference TRBV28 and TRBJ1-1, is as follows: DVKVTQSSRYLVKRTGEKVFLECVQDMDHENMFWYRQDPGLGLRLIYFSYDVKMKEKGDIPEGYSVSREKKERFSLILESASTNQTSMYLCASSGWRGGAYTEAFFGQGTRLTVV.

The chain combines TRBV27 with TRBJ2-7; TRBD1 matches at 8 bases. Germline trimming cut 2 bases from V and 2 bases from J; bases unmatched to any gene: 2. CDR3 length equals 14 residues. Germline V gives CDR1 MNHEY, CDR2 SMNVEV (reference sequence). CDR3 nucleotide sequence: TGTGCCAGCAGTTTAGGACAGGGTGCCTACGAGCAGTACTTC. This sequence encodes CASSLGQGAYEQYF.

The chain links TRBV9 to TRBJ2-5; D is possibly TRBD1 or TRBD2 (7 bases each). The germline V and J ends were trimmed by 0 bases and 3 bases, with 12 bases remaining between them. Per the germline V gene, CDR1 is SGDLS and CDR2 is YYNGEE. CDR3 length equals 15 residues. The CDR3 loop reads CASSVEAGGEETQYF. CDR3 DNA sequence: TGTGCCAGCAGCGTAGAGGCAGGGGGGGAAGAGACCCAGTACTTC.

This clone is a singleton in its sample. The V and J genes are TRBV5-1 and TRBJ2-1, with a weak D call TRBD1 (6 bases). The CDR3 runs to 13 residues. Trimming pared 4 bases from V and 4 bases from J, leaving 9 bases between. From germline, CDR1 is SGHRS and CDR2 YFSETQ. CDR3 region: CASSQGQYNEQFF. Written as DNA, the CDR3 is TGCGCCAGCAGCCAGGGACAATACAATGAGCAGTTCTTC.

In this sample, this clone turned up a few times. The CDR3 is CASLTGNTEAFF. In DNA, the CDR3 is TGTGCCAGCCTTACAGGGAACACTGAAGCTTTCTTT. The V and J genes are TRBV19 and TRBJ1-1, with a weak D call TRBD1 (5 bases). Germline-derived CDR1 and CDR2 are LNHDA and SQIVND (reference sequence). V shed 9 bases and J shed 1 base, with 9 bases lying between them. The CDR3 runs 12 residues.

This chain links TRBV7-6 with TRBJ1-2, with unresolved D. The CDR3 consists of 13 residues. Germline loops: CDR1 SGHVS, CDR2 FNYEAQ. V lost 5 bases and J lost 8, with 15 bases in between. The CDR3 reads CASSPGAYEGYTF. The DNA of the CDR3 is TGTGCCAGCAGCCCCGGCGCATATGAAGGCTACACCTTC.

The CDR3 loop is CASRCGRATLRGEQYF. In DNA form, the CDR3 reads TGTGCCAGCCGGTGCGGGAGGGCTACTCTGCGGGGCGAGCAGTACTTC. This chain connects TRBV6-4 to TRBJ2-7, with 9 bases that match TRBD2. This CDR3 has 16 amino acids. The ends lost 8 bases at V and 6 bases at J; junction bases unmatched: 17. The germline V gene encodes CDR1 MRHNA and CDR2 SNTAGT.

The chain recombines TRBV29-1 with TRBJ2-2, with 7 bases identical to TRBD2. CDR1 SQVTM and CDR2 ANQGSEA come from the germline V gene. Trimming cost V 6 bases and J 0 bases; bases outside gene matches: 1. The CDR3 has 13 residues. The CDR3, as DNA: TGCAGCGTGGGGGGGGCGAACACCGGGGAGCTGTTTTTT. It translates to CSVGGANTGELFF.

The chain is built from TRBV5-6 and TRBJ2-2, with D unresolved. CDR3 length: 14 amino acids. Germline V gives CDR1 SGHDT, CDR2 YYEEEE. Trimming shortened V by 4 bases and J by 2 bases, and 9 bases separated the two germline ends. The CDR3 here is CASSPGPNTGELFF. CDR3 nucleotide sequence: TGTGCCAGCAGCCCTGGGCCTAACACCGGGGAGCTGTTTTTT.

The chain uses TRBV9 and TRBJ2-1; the D gene is possibly TRBD2 (6 bases). V lost 0 bases and J 2 bases, leaving 12 bases between the germline ends. CDR1 is SGDLS and CDR2 is YYNGEE in the germline V gene. There are 16 residues in the CDR3. This CDR3 is CASSVAGVNPYNEQFF. The CDR3 DNA reads as TGTGCCAGCAGCGTAGCGGGGGTCAACCCCTACAATGAGCAGTTCTTC.

The chain uses TRBV2 and TRBJ2-7; the D gene is possibly TRBD2 (5 bases). V lost 7 bases and J 3 bases, leaving 13 bases between the germline ends. The length of the CDR3 is 13 residues. Looked up from germline, CDR1 is SNHLY and CDR2 is FYNNEI. The CDR3 coding sequence is TGTGCCAGCAAGGCCAGAGGGTTCTACGAGCAGTACTTC. Translated, it gives CASKARGFYEQYF.

V usage is TRBV6-1 and J usage is TRBJ1-1; a weak D match, TRBD1 (5 bases). The CDR3 is 12 residues long. Germline CDR1 and CDR2: MNHNS and SASEGT. Trimming pared 6 bases from V and 6 bases from J, leaving 11 bases between. CDR3 sequence (DNA): TGTGCCAGCAGCGCAGGGAAGTCTGAAGCTTTCTTT. Residues: CASSAGKSEAFF.

This chain connects TRBV30 to TRBJ2-7; D is uncertain. Germline lookup yields CDR1 GTSNPN and CDR2 SVGIG (reference sequence). This CDR3 comprises 11 residues. With 1 base removed from V and 4 bases from J, the gap between germline ends came to 5 bases. This CDR3 reads CAWSEYYEQYF. The CDR3 DNA follows: TGTGCCTGGAGTGAATATTACGAGCAGTACTTC.

This chain joins TRBV7-6 and TRBJ2-2, with 7 positions matching TRBD2. This CDR3 comprises 17 residues. The V and J ends lost 1 base and 0 bases, in that order; junction bases with no gene match: 5. Germline-derived CDR1 and CDR2 are SGHVS and FNYEAQ. CDR3 sequence (DNA): TGTGCCAGCAGCTTAGGAGTGGGGAGGGCGAACACCGGGGAGCTGTTTTTT. It codes for CASSLGVGRANTGELFF. The full variable domain, its missing parts supplied by reference TRBV7-6 and TRBJ2-2, is GAGVSQSPRYKVTKRGQDVALRCDPISGHVSLYWYRQALGQGPEFLTYFNYEAQQDKSGLPNDRFSAERPEGSISTLTIQRTEQRDSAMYRCASSLGVGRANTGELFFGEGSRLTVL.

The rearrangement uses TRBV6-4 and TRBJ1-6; 7 bases match TRBD1. Germline loops: CDR1 MRHNA, CDR2 SNTAGT. Trimming took 5 bases from V and 3 from J; bases not matched to a gene: 1. This CDR3 contains 14 residues. The CDR3 bases are TGTGCCAGCAGTCGGGACAGCTATAATTCACCCCTCCACTTT. Its translation is CASSRDSYNSPLHF.

The rearrangement links TRBV28 to TRBJ1-5; D unresolved. V was clipped by 5 bases and J by 5 bases, with 10 bases between them. Germline CDR1 reads MDHEN; CDR2 reads SYDVKM. CDR3 length: 13 residues. This CDR3 is CASSTWPDQPQHF. Here the CDR3 DNA reads TGTGCCAGCAGTACATGGCCCGATCAGCCCCAGCATTTT.

The chain joins TRBV7-8 to TRBJ2-1; D gene ambiguous. The germline V gene has CDR1 SGHVS and CDR2 FQNEAQ. V lost 1 base to trimming and J lost 5 bases, with 12 bases between them. The CDR3 length is 15 residues. The CDR3, as DNA: TGTGCCAGCAGCTTAGATGACGAGGTTAACAATGAGCAGTTCTTC. Its protein product is CASSLDDEVNNEQFF.

This clone was picked up a small number of times. The chain links TRBV25-1 to TRBJ1-4; D might be TRBD1 (6 bases). CDR3 length: 14 amino acids. The V gene's germline CDR1 is MGHDK and CDR2 SYGVNS. V was pared by 2 bases and J by 7 bases, with 11 bases between. The CDR3 loop is CASSETGSGEKLFF. The CDR3 DNA is TGTGCCAGCAGTGAAACAGGGTCGGGTGAAAAACTGTTTTTT.

The rearrangement joins TRBV25-1 to TRBJ1-6; D might be TRBD1 (6 bases). V lost 3 bases, J lost 9 bases, and 12 bases lay in between. The CDR3 is made up of 14 amino acids. CDR1 is MGHDK and CDR2 is SYGVNS in the germline V gene. The CDR3: CASSEVQGGSPLHF. In DNA form, the CDR3 reads TGTGCCAGCAGTGAGGTACAGGGCGGTTCACCCCTCCACTTT.

V gene TRBV28 combines with J gene TRBJ1-2; D gene unclear. Germline V CDR1 and CDR2: MDHEN, SYDVKM. The CDR3 spans 10 residues. V lost 10 bases to trimming and J lost 2 bases, with 5 bases between them. The CDR3 nucleotides read TGTGCCACCTTAAACTATGGCTACACCTTC. It specifies CATLNYGYTF.

This clone was detected only a few times. J is TRBJ2-1 and V is TRBV7-6; 11 bases map to TRBD2. The CDR3 runs to 15 residues. Trimming cost V 4 bases and J 5 bases; bases outside gene matches: 4. Looked up from germline, CDR1 is SGHVS and CDR2 is FNYEAQ. CDR3 DNA: TGTGCCAGCAGCTCACTAGCGGGAGTAAACAATGAGCAGTTCTTC. Translating it yields CASSSLAGVNNEQFF.